This TCR beta chain was captured in a study of metastatic and nonmetastatic thyroid tumors. About the research overall: Repertoires from malignant and benign thyroid patients were compared across blood and tumor or nodule tissue.

No patient received treatment before thyroid surgery. The ends were cut back, 6 bases at V and 5 bases at J, with 17 bases in the middle. CDR3 length equals 14 residues. Germline loops: CDR1 DFQATT, CDR2 SNEGSKA (reference sequence). Ten or more counts support this clone. Original processing methods: To classify distant metastasis in papillary thyroid cancer, a model was built from CDR3 differences across clinicopathological groups. MiXCR re-clonotyped the PCR reads for TCRdb. V and J calls and clone size were set by TCRdb, not the authors. The sample comprises tens of thousands of clones, over 10% of which are singletons, and around 25% rests with the top ten.

The sequenced sample consisted of blood. The genes are TRBV20-1 and TRBJ2-1; perhaps TRBD2 as D (5 bases). This sequence was found in a female donor with papillary thyroid cancer or a benign thyroid nodule (not recorded which). Some clones in this sample may be carry-over from other donors' samples. The CDR3 nucleotides read TGCAGTGCCCCCTGGCGGACTCGGAACAATGAGCAGTTCTTC. It specifies CSAPWRTRNNEQFF.